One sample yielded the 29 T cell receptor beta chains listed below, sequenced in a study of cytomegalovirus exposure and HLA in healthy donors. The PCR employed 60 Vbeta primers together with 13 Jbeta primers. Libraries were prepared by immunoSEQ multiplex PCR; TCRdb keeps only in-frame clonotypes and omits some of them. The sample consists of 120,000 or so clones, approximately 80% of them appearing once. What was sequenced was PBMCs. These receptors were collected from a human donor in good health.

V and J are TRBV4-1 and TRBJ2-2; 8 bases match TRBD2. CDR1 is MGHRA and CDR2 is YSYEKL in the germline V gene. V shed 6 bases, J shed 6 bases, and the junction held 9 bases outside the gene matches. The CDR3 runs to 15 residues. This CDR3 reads CASRAGRGAPGELFF. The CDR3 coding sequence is TGCGCCAGCAGGGCCGGGCGGGGGGCCCCCGGGGAGCTGTTTTTT.

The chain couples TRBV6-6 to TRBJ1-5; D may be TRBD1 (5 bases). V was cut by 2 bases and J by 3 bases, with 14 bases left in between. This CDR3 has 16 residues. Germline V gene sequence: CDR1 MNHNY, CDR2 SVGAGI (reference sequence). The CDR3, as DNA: TGTGCCAGCAGTTACGGCGGGGCGGGGAACAATCAGCCCCAGCATTTT. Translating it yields CASSYGGAGNNQPQHF.

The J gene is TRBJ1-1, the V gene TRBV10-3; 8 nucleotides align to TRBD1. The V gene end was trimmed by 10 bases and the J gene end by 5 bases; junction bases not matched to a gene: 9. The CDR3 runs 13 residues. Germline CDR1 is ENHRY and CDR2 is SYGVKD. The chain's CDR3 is CATLGQGGTEAFF. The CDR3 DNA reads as TGTGCCACCCTCGGACAGGGAGGAACTGAAGCTTTCTTT.

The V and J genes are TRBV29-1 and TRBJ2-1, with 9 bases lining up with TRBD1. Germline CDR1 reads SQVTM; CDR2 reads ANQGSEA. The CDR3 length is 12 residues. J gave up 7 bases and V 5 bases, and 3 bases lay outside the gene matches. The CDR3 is CSVTGQGNEQFF. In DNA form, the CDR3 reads TGCAGCGTTACGGGACAGGGTAATGAGCAGTTCTTC.

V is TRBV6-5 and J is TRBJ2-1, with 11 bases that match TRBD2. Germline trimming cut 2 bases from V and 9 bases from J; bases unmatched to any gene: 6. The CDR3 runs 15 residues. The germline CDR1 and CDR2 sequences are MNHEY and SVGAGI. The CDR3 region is CASSYQTSGNGEQFF. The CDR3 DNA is TGTGCCAGCAGTTACCAGACTAGCGGGAACGGTGAGCAGTTCTTC.

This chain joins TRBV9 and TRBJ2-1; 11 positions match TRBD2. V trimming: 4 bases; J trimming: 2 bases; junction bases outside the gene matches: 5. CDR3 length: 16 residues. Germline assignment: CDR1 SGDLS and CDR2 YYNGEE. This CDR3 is CASSSEGLAAYNEQFF. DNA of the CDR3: TGTGCCAGCAGCTCGGAGGGACTAGCGGCCTACAATGAGCAGTTCTTC.

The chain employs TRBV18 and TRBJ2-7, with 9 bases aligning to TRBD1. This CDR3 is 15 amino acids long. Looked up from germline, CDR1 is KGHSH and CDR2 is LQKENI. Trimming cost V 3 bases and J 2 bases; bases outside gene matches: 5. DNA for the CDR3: TGTGCCAGCTCACCCGGGACAGGGAATACCTACGAGCAGTACTTC. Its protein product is CASSPGTGNTYEQYF.

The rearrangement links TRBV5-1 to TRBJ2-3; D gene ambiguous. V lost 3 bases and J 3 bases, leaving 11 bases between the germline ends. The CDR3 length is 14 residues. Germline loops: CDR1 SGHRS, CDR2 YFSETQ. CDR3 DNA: TGCGCCAGCAGCTGGGCCCCTGGGACAGATACGCAGTATTTT. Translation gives CASSWAPGTDTQYF.

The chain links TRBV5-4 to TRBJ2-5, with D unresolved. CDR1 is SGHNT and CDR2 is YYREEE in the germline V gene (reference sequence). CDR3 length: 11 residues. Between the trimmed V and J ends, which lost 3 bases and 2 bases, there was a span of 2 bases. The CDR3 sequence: CASSSQETQYF. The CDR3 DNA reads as TGTGCCAGCAGCTCACAAGAGACCCAGTACTTC.

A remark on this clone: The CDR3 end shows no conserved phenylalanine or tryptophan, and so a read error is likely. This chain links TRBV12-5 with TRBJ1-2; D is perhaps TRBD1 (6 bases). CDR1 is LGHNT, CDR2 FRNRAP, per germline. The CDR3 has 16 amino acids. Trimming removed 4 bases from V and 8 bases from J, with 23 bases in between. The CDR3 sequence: CASGSGQGGGLGGYTL. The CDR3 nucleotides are TGTGCTAGTGGTTCGGGCCAAGGGGGGGGCCTTGGCGGCTACACCCTC.

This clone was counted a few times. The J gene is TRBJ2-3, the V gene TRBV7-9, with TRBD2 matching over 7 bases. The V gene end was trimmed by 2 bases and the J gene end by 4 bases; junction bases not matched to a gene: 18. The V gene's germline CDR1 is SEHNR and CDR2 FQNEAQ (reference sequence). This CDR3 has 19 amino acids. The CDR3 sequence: CASSLKLSWGGNVADTQYF. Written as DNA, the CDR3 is TGTGCCAGCAGCTTAAAACTCTCATGGGGGGGTAATGTCGCAGATACGCAGTATTTT.

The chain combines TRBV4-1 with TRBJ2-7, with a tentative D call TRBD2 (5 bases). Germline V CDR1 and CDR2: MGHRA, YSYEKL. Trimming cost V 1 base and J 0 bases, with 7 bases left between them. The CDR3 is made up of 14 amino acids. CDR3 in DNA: TGCGCCAGCAGCCAAGTAGGACTCTCCTACGAGCAGTACTTC. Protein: CASSQVGLSYEQYF.

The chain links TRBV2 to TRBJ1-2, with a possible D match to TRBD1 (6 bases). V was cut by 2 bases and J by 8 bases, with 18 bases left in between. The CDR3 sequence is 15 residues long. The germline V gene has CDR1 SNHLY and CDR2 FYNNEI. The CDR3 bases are TGTGCCAGCAGTGAATACGGGGGGCGCTTAGGGGGCTACACCTTC. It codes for CASSEYGGRLGGYTF.

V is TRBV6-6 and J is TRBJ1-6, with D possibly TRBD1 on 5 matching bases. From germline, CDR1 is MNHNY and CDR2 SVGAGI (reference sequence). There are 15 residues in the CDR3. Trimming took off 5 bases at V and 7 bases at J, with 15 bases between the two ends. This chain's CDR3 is CASSPSQGENSPLHF. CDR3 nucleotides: TGTGCCAGCAGTCCGTCGCAGGGTGAGAATTCACCCCTCCACTTT.

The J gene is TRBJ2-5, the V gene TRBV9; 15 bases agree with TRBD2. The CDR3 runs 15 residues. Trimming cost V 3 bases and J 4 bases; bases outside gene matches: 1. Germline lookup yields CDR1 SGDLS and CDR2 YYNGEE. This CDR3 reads CASSGTSGRGETQYF. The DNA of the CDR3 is TGTGCCAGCAGCGGGACTAGCGGGAGGGGAGAGACCCAGTACTTC. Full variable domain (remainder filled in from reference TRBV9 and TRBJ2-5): DSGVTQTPKHLITATGQRVTLRCSPRSGDLSVYWYQQSLDQGLQFLIQYYNGEERAKGNILERFSAQQFPDLHSELNLSSLELGDSALYFCASSGTSGRGETQYFGPGTRLLVL.

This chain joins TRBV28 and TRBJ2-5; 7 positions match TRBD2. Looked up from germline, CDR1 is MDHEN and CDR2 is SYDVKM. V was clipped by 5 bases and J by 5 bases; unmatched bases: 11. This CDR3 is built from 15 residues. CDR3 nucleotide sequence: TGTGCCAGCAGTGCTTGGGCCGGGGAGGGTGAGACCCAGTACTTC. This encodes CASSAWAGEGETQYF.

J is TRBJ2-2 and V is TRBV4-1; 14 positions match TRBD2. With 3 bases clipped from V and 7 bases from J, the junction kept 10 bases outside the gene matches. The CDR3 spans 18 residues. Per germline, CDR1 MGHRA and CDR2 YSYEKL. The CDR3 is CASSHEPGTSGSNGELFF. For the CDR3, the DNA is TGCGCCAGCAGCCACGAACCCGGGACTAGCGGGAGTAACGGGGAGCTGTTTTTT.

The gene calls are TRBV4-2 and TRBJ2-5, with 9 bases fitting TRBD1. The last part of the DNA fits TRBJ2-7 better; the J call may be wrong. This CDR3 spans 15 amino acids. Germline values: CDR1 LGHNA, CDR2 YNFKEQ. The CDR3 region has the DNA TGTGCCAGCAGCCAGGCCGGGACAGGGCCCTACGAGCAGTACTTC. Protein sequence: CASSQAGTGPYEQYF.

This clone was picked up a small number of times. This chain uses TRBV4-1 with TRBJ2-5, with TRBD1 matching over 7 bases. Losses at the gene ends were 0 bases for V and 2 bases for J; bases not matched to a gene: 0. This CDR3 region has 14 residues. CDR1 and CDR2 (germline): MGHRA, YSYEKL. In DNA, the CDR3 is TGCGCCAGCAGCCAAGACAGGGGGCAAGAGACCCAGTACTTC. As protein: CASSQDRGQETQYF.

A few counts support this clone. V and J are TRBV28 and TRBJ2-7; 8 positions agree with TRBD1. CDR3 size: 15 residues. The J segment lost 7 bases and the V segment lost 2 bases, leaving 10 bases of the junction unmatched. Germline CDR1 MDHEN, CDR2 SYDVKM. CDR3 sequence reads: CASSLNDRGLAEQYF. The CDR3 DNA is TGTGCCAGCAGTTTAAATGACAGGGGCCTCGCAGAGCAGTACTTC.

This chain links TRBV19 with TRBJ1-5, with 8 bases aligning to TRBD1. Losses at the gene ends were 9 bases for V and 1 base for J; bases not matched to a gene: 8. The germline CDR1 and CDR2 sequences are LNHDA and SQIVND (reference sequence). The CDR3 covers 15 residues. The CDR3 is CASRTGQGSNQPQHF. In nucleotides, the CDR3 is TGTGCCAGCCGGACAGGGCAGGGGAGCAATCAGCCCCAGCATTTT.

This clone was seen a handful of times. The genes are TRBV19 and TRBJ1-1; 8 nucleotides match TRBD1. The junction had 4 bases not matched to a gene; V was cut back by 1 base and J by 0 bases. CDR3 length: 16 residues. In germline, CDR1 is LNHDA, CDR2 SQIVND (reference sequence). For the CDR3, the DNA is TGTGCCAGTAGTATAGCGACAGGGGTGGTGAACACTGAAGCTTTCTTT. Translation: CASSIATGVVNTEAFF.

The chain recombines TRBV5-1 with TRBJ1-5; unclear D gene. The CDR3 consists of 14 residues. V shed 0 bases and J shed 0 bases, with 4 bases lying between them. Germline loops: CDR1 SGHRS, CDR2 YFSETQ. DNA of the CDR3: TGCGCCAGCAGCTTGGACGGTAGCAATCAGCCCCAGCATTTT. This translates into CASSLDGSNQPQHF.

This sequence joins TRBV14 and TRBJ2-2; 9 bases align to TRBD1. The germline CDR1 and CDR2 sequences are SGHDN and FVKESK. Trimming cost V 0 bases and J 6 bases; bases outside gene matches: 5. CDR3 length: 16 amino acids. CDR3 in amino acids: CASSQDSGTGPGELFF. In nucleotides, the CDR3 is TGTGCCAGCAGCCAAGATTCCGGGACAGGGCCCGGGGAGCTGTTTTTT.

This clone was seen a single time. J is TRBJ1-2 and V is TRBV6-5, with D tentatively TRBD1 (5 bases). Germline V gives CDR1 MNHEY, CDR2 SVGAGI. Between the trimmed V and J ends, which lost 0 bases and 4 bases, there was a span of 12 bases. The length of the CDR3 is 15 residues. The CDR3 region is CASSYSGSGGYGYTF. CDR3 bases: TGTGCCAGCAGTTACTCCGGGAGCGGGGGCTATGGCTACACCTTC.

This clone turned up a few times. CDR3 residues: CASSSPGSQYF. The CDR3 DNA sequence: TGTGCCAGCAGCTCTCCAGGGTCCCAGTATTTT. This chain joins TRBV6-5 and TRBJ2-3, with TRBD1 as a possible D gene (5 bases). The CDR3 extends over 11 amino acids. Trimming removed 6 bases from V and 12 bases from J, with 13 bases in between. Germline V gene sequence: CDR1 MNHEY, CDR2 SVGAGI.

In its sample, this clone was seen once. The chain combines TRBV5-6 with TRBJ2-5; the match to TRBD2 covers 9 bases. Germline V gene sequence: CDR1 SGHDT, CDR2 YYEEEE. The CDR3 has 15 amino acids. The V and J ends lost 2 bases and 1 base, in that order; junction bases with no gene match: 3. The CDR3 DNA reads TGTGCCAGCAGCTTCAAGACTAGCGGCCAAGAGACCCAGTACTTC. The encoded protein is CASSFKTSGQETQYF.

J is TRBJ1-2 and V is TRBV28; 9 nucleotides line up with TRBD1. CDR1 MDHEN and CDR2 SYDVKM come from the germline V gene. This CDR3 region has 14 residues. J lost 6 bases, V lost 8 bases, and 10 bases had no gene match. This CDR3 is CASLEGTGRNGYTF. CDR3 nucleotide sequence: TGTGCCAGCCTTGAGGGGACAGGGCGGAATGGCTACACCTTC.

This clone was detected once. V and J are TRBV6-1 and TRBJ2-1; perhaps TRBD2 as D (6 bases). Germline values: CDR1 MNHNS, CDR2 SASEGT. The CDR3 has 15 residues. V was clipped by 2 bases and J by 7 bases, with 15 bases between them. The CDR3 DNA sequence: TGTGCCAGCAGTGAAAATGTTGCGGGACGAAATGAGCAGTTCTTC. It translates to CASSENVAGRNEQFF.